Listed below are T cell receptor beta chains from one sample, sequenced in a study of CD8+ T cells in alopecia areata. TCRdb's table, derived via immunoSEQ multiplex PCR, lists solely in-frame clones and lacks some. The data show about 210,000 clones, less than 75% seen once. Sequences were derived from CD4+ T cells sorted from blood, sampled at week 4, from a patient treated with tofacitinib. These receptor sequences come from a human donor with alopecia areata. Each CDR3 is given with its conserved first and last residue. Each record gives: V gene, J gene, CDR3 length, CDR3 protein.

TRBV30,TRBJ1-2,14,CACNPKRQLYGYTF
TRBV7-6,TRBJ2-2,15,CASIEGGPNTGELFF
TRBV6-6,TRBJ1-1,15,CASSSIGKMNTEAFF
TRBV2,TRBJ2-5,12,CASGRSQETQYF
TRBV19,TRBJ2-3,13,CASSSGGTDTQYF
TRBV4-3,TRBJ2-5,15,CASSPGRNDQETQYF
TRBV21-1,TRBJ1-5,13,CAGAQGASQPQHF
TRBV29-1,TRBJ1-1,14,CSVEMRSANTEAFF
TRBV9,TRBJ2-5,15,CASSVAGRLEETQYF
TRBV6-1,TRBJ2-3,17,CASSEELAGGPLDTQYF
TRBV29-1,TRBJ2-7,13,CSVAPQGLNEQYF
TRBV29-1,TRBJ1-1,11,CSVDGVTEAFF
TRBV30,TRBJ1-6,14,CAWSSGQPNSPLHF
TRBV18,TRBJ2-5,13,CASSPDLGETQYF
TRBV4-1,TRBJ2-7,15,CASSQAGRGSGGQYF
TRBV29-1,TRBJ2-1,13,CSVEGLAGDEQFF
TRBV30,TRBJ1-2,13,CAWHRGSNYGYTF
TRBV18,TRBJ2-2,17,CASSPRSGAANTGELFF
TRBV29-1,TRBJ1-1,15,CSVAPPGWAHTEAFF
TRBV15,TRBJ2-4,14,CATSRDPGADIQYF
TRBV30,TRBJ2-5,12,CAWTRTRETQYF
TRBV29-1,TRBJ2-7,11,CSVETSDEQYF
TRBV19,TRBJ1-4,13,CASASTFREKLFF
TRBV30,TRBJ2-2,13,CAWSGGVPGELFF
TRBV7-6,TRBJ2-3,16,CASSLLGGQSTDTQYF
TRBV20-1,TRBJ1-4,11,CSSEYWGRLFF
TRBV27,TRBJ2-5,13,CASSFDREETQYF
TRBV2,TRBJ1-2,11,CASALTYGYTF
TRBV4-3,TRBJ2-5,15,CASSQDSLRLETQYF
TRBV11-2,TRBJ2-3,12,CASSPPKGTQYF
TRBV27,TRBJ2-1,15,CASSFRGGAYNEQFF
TRBV29-1,TRBJ2-1,12,CSVDLDWREQFF
TRBV4-3,TRBJ1-2,14,CASSQDPRESGYTF
TRBV5-1,TRBJ2-1,18,CASSLWIMRTSGGNEQFF
TRBV7-3,TRBJ2-1,12,CASSLMGGEQFF
TRBV4-2,TRBJ2-3,17,CASSQGVSQPLTDTQYF
TRBV29-1,TRBJ2-1,15,CSVVNLDSTNNEQFF
TRBV30,TRBJ2-7,14,CAWSVQDRVYEQYF
TRBV25-1,TRBJ2-2,13,CASSGDPPGELFF
TRBV14,TRBJ2-7,13,CASSQVPGGEQYF
TRBV6-1,TRBJ2-2,13,CASSDRFTGELFF
TRBV5-1,TRBJ2-5,20,CASSLKLADHLARAEETQYF
TRBV5-1,TRBJ1-1,15,CASSLAGDANTEAFF
TRBV14,TRBJ2-1,17,CASSLRRTSGMRNEQFF
TRBV2,TRBJ2-3,14,CASSAVGSTDTQYF
TRBV6-5,TRBJ1-2,13,CASRSRQNYGYTF
TRBV7-9,TRBJ2-3,11,CASTYTDTQYF
TRBV5-1,TRBJ2-2,16,CASSSGQGMDTGELFF
TRBV25-1,TRBJ2-1,12,CASSTSYNEQFF
TRBV4-1,TRBJ1-5,13,CASSQGINQPQHF
TRBV29-1,TRBJ1-2,13,CSVSQGAFYGYTF
TRBV4-3,TRBJ1-6,17,CASSQAPPGRGDSPLHF
TRBV5-1,TRBJ2-1,15,CASSLGQGPLDEQFF
TRBV20-1,TRBJ2-5,10,CSATMETQYF